The TCR beta chain described here comes from a study of blood T cell repertoires in COVID-19 (dated by TCRdb to 2018 to 2021). Regarding the complete study: The collaborator samples originated in the United States, Italy and Spain and spanned the acute and convalescent phases of COVID-19. The material from the prospective study consisted of cDNA or gDNA derived from T cells, B-cell-depleted T cells, or PBMCs. Subjects who had been exposed to COVID-19, were actively infected with it, or had recovered from it provided the deeply sampled blood TCRbeta repertoires that made up the dataset. A freely available public database, intended as a resource for researchers studying the immune response to SARS-CoV-2, is where the repertoires were released. The samples were drawn from the first 160 participants of the ongoing ImmuneRACE study and from over a thousand subjects provided by 6 global collaborators. Nearly every sample came with metadata listing a de-identified subject ID, COVID-19 status, age in years and sex. Where available, HLA class I and class II types were taken from metadata supplied by the sample provider and were not determined by assay-based typing. The paper's findings and limits, for the study overall: Clinical and demographic metadata were provided uncurated, with the amount varying by source and participant.

One collaborating source in Seattle enrolled patients while the patients were actively infected and followed the patients over time throughout the course of disease. Each collaborating institution followed its own protocols to collect whole blood in K2EDTA tubes. Collaborator samples were shipped for TCRbeta analysis as frozen whole blood, isolated PBMCs, or DNA extracted from either sample type. The junction shows trimming of 9 bases on V and 6 bases on J, and the gene matches do not reach 7 bases of it. From the cysteine through the phenylalanine, the CDR3 covers 12 amino acids. Just the 36-base CDR3 DNA is kept, in frame starting at base 1. The germline V gene provides CDR1 SNHLY and CDR2 FYNNEI. The immunoSEQ Assay, a bias-controlled multiplex PCR, was used to amplify TCRbeta CDR3 regions from genomic DNA. The authors' pipeline ran thus. Within the assay, amplification of reference gene primers was used to estimate how many nucleated cells each sample contained. To quantify the absolute abundance of each unique TCRbeta CDR3 rearrangement, sequence reads were collapsed and filtered. Productive Simpson clonality was computed per sample as the square root of Simpson's diversity index over productive rearrangements. TCRdb mirrors the immuneACCESS table, restricted to in-frame sequences. Some clones are absent from its copies; in checked studies, under half trace to an unresolved V gene, and the reason for the others is unknown. V, J and clone size are those of that table, while D and trimming were read from the DNA. This sample is represented by about 220,000 clones; almost 85% of them were singletons. The top ten constitute 2.4% of the sample.

Concerning this clone itself: What antigen it recognizes has not been identified. Base quality data are lacking; no much larger clone is found one base away.

The sequence joins TRBV2 to TRBJ1-2, and TRBD1 aligns with 7 junction nucleotides. This sequence was found in a woman aged 70 to 79 with COVID-19, enrolled during active disease. The sample consisted of peripheral blood. The DNA is TGTGCCAGTCATGGGACAGCGAATGGCTACACCTTC. This encodes CASHGTANGYTF.